This T cell receptor beta chain was identified in a study of siplizumab effects on memory and regulatory T cells. Germline V CDR1 and CDR2: LGHNA, YNFKEQ. The CDR3 loop spans 13 amino acids. Trimming removed 3 bases from V and 5 bases from J, with 8 bases in between. General study results and limits: Suppression by proliferating Tregs derived from siplizumab cultures was not verified. Only a minority of proliferating CD4+ or CD8+ clones had an assignable naive or memory phenotype, with roughly 75-96% lacking one.

In the case of this clone: Its antigen is as yet unknown.

Roughly 10^5 TCR templates underwent assay in each sample. TCRdb keeps only in-frame clones here, not all; method: immunoSEQ multiplex PCR. The data show approximately 120,000 clones, with 90% to 95% seen just once and around 0.15% held by the top ten. The chain links TRBV4-2 to TRBJ1-5; D is unresolved. The sample comprised non-Treg CD4+ T cells sorted from blood. The receptor's source is a human donor in good health. For the CDR3, the DNA is TGTGCCAGCAGCCAGAGGTTGGATCAGCCCCAGCATTTT. Its translation: CASSQRLDQPQHF.